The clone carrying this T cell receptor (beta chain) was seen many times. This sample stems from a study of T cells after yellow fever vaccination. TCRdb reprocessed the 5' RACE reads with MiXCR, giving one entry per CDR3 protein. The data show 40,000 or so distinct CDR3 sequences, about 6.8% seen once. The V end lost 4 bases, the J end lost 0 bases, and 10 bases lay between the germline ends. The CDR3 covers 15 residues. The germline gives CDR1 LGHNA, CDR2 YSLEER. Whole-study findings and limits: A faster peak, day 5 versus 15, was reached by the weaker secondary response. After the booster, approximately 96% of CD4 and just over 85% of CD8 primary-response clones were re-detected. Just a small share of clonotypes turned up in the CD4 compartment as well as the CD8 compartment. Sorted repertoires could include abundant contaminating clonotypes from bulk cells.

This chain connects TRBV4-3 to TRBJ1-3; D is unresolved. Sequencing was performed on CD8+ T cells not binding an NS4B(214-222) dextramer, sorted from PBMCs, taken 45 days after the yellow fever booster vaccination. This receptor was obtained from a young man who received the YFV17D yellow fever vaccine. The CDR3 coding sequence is TGCGCCAGCAGCCGTGACGGGAGCTCTGGAAACACCATATATTTT. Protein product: CASSRDGSSGNTIYF.